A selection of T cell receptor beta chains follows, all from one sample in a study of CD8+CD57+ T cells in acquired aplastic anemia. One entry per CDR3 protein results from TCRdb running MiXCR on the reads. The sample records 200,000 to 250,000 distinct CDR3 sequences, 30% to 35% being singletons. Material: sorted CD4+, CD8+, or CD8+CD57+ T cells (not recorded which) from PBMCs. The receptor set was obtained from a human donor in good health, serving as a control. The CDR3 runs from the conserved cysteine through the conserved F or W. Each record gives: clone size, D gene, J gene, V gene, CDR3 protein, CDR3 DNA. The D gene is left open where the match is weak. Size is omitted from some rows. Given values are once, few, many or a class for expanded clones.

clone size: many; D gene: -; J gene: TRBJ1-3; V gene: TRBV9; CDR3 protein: CASSGEVGNTIYF; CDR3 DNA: TGTGCCAGCAGTGGGGAAGTAGGAAACACCATATATTTT
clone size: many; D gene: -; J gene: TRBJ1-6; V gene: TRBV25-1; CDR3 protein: CASSEGGRYNSPLHF; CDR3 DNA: TGTGCCAGCAGTGAAGGGGGCAGATATAATTCACCCCTCCACTTT
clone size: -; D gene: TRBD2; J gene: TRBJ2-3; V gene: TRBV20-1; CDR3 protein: CSALPRGGLRTDTQYF; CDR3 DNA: TGCAGTGCCCTACCACGGGGGGGCCTTAGGACAGATACGCAGTATTTT
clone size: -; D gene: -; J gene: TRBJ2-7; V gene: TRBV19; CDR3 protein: CASSVSGSVYEQYF; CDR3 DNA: TGTGCCAGTAGTGTTAGCGGAAGCGTCTACGAGCAGTACTTC
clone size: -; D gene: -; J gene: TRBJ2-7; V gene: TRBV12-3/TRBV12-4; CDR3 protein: CASSLSGAGEQYF; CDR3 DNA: TGTGCCAGCAGTTTATCAGGGGCGGGCGAGCAGTACTTC
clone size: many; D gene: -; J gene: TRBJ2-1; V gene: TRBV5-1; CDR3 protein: CASSSDPRVSSYNEQFF; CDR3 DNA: TGCGCCAGCAGCTCTGACCCTAGGGTAAGCTCCTACAATGAGCAGTTCTTC
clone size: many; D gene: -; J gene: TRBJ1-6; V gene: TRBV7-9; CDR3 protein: CASSHVEGRSPLHF; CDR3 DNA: TGTGCCAGCAGCCATGTGGAGGGGAGGTCACCCCTCCACTTT
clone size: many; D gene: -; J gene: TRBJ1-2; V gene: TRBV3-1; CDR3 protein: CASSPGNGYTF; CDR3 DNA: TGTGCCAGCAGCCCAGGGAATGGCTACACCTTC
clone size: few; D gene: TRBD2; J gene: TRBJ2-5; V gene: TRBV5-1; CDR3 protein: CASSLSPSGVGETQYF; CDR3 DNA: TGCGCCAGCAGCTTGAGTCCTAGCGGGGTTGGAGAGACCCAGTACTTC
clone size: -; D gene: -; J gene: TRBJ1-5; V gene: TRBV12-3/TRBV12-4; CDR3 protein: CASSLDRDDQPQHF; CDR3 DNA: TGTGCCAGCAGTCTAGACAGAGATGATCAGCCCCAGCATTTT
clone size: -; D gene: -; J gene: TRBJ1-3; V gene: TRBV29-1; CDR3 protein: CSVLGPQSPGNTIYF; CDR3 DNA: TGCAGCGTGCTGGGACCACAAAGCCCTGGAAACACCATATATTTT
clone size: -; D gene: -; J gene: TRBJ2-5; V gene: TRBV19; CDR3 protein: CASTQGQETQYF; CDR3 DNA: TGTGCCAGTACCCAGGGACAAGAGACCCAGTACTTC
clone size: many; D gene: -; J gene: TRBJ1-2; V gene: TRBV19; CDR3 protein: CASSTYDYGYTF; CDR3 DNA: TGTGCCAGTAGTACCTATGACTATGGCTACACCTTC
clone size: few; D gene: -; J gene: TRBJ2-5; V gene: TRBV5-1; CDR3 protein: CASSSVGVSKTQYF; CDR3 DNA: TGCGCCAGCAGCTCGGTCGGGGTCTCCAAGACCCAGTACTTC
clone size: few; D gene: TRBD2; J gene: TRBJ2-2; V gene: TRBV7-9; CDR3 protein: CASKREPGELSF; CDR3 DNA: TGTGCCAGCAAGCGGGAGCCCGGGGAGCTGTCTTTT
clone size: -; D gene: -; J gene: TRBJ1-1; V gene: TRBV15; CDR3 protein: CATSREDTTEAFF; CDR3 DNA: TGTGCCACCAGCAGAGAGGACACGACTGAAGCTTTCTTT
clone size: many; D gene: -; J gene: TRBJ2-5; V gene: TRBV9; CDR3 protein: CASNLRAGAETQYF; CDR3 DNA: TGTGCCAGCAACCTACGGGCAGGGGCGGAGACCCAGTACTTC
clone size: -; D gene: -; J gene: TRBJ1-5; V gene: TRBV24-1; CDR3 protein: CASSFSSGGNQPQHF; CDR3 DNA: TGTGCCAGCAGTTTCTCGTCGGGGGGCAATCAGCCCCAGCATTTT
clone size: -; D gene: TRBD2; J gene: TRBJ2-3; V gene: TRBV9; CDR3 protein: CASSVGRGGQDTQCF; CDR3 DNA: TGTGCCAGCAGCGTTGGCCGGGGGGGCCAAGATACGCAGTGTTTT
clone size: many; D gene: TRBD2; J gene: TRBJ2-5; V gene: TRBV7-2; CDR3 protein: CASRKRLAGGDETQYF; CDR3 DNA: TGTGCCAGCAGGAAGAGGCTAGCGGGGGGCGATGAGACCCAGTACTTC
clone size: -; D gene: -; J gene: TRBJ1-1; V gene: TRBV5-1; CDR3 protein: CASGPENTEAFF; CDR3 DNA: TGCGCCAGCGGACCGGAGAACACTGAAGCTTTCTTT
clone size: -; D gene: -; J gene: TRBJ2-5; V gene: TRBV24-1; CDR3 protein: CATSDPHRVETQYF; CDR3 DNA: TGTGCCACCAGTGACCCCCACAGGGTGGAGACCCAGTACTTC
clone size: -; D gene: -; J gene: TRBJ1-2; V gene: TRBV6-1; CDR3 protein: CASSEWGANGYTF; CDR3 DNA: TGTGCCAGCAGTGAATGGGGAGCCAATGGCTACACCTTC
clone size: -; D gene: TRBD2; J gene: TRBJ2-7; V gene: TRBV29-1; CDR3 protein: CSVLGLAGGQAYEQYF; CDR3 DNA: TGCAGCGTGCTGGGACTAGCGGGAGGGCAGGCCTACGAGCAGTACTTC
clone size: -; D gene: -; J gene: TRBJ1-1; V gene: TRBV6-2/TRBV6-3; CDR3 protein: CASNRGTEAFF; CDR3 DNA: TGTGCCAGCAATAGAGGAACTGAAGCTTTCTTT
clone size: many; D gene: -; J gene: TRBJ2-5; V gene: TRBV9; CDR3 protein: CASSVALSGTQYF; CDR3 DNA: TGTGCCAGCAGCGTAGCTCTAAGCGGGACCCAGTACTTC